What follows is one T cell receptor beta chain and its context. Authors' methods: Reference gene primer amplification in the assay estimated nucleated cell counts. Libraries were prepared by immunoSEQ multiplex PCR; TCRdb keeps only in-frame clonotypes and omits some of them. Clonal size and the V and J genes are those of that table, whereas D and trimming came from the DNA. The sample contains about 210,000 clones, about four fifths of which appear only once. The germline CDR1 and CDR2 sequences are SGHAT and FQNNGV. The CDR3 is 17 residues long. J lost 6 bases, V lost 5 bases, and 17 bases had no gene match. The data originate from a study of blood T cell repertoires in COVID-19.

Sequenced material: peripheral blood. This receptor was identified in a woman between 50 and 59 years old with active or convalescent COVID-19. The chain employs TRBV11-2 and TRBJ2-7; 9 bases align to TRBD1. The CDR3 loop is CASSGRSMPGQGSEQYF. In DNA form, the CDR3 reads TGTGCCAGCAGCGGACGATCCATGCCGGGACAGGGTTCCGAGCAGTACTTC.